These 20 T cell receptor beta chains were sequenced from one sample in a study of shared clonotypes between healthy human individuals. TCRdb's copy holds only in-frame clones and misses some; the assay was immunoSEQ multiplex PCR. The sample yields more than 200,000 clones, 60% to 80% seen once. Sequenced material: memory CD4+ T cells sorted from blood. Sample subset: CD45RA-negative fraction. These receptors were taken from a man aged 30 to 39 in good health.

The genes are TRBV7-9 and TRBJ2-3, with a possible D match to TRBD1 (5 bases). Germline V gene lookup returns CDR1 SEHNR and CDR2 FQNEAQ (reference sequence). The V gene lost 1 base and the J gene lost 3 bases, with 5 bases spanning the gap. The CDR3 spans 13 residues. CDR3 loop: CASSLGQTDTQYF. CDR3 DNA sequence: TGTGCCAGCAGCTTAGGACAGACAGATACGCAGTATTTT.

The chain is built from TRBV6-5 and TRBJ1-1, with D perhaps TRBD1 (6 bases). V lost 1 base, J lost 2 bases, and 11 bases lay in between. Germline CDR1 is MNHEY and CDR2 is SVGAGI. This CDR3 contains 15 residues. Here the CDR3 reads CASSYWDNRNTEAFF. CDR3 nucleotides: TGTGCCAGCAGTTACTGGGACAATCGAAACACTGAAGCTTTCTTT.

The chain couples TRBV7-9 to TRBJ2-7, with TRBD2 as a possible D gene (5 bases). Trimming took off 3 bases at V and 4 bases at J, with 7 bases between the two ends. Germline values: CDR1 SEHNR, CDR2 FQNEAQ (reference sequence). This CDR3 is built from 12 residues. The CDR3 is CASSFSGYEQYF. CDR3 sequence (DNA): TGTGCCAGCAGCTTTTCGGGGTACGAGCAGTACTTC.

J is TRBJ2-7 and V is TRBV7-9; the D gene could be TRBD1 or TRBD2 (6 bases each). The CDR3 length is 17 residues. Germline V gene lookup returns CDR1 SEHNR and CDR2 FQNEAQ (reference sequence). Deletions cut 3 bases from V and 2 bases from J, with 20 bases between. CDR3 sequence: CASSLDYGAGDPYEQYF. Here the CDR3 DNA reads TGTGCCAGCAGCTTGGACTACGGGGCAGGGGACCCCTACGAGCAGTACTTC.

J is TRBJ2-7 and V is TRBV28; 8 bases fit TRBD1. The CDR3 length is 15 residues. Per the germline V gene, CDR1 is MDHEN and CDR2 is SYDVKM. Unmatched junction bases numbered 10, after V lost 5 bases and J lost 4 bases. CDR3 DNA sequence: TGTGCCAGCAGTGCCCAGGACAGGGCGGCTTACGAGCAGTACTTC. Its translation: CASSAQDRAAYEQYF.

The rearrangement joins TRBV4-1 to TRBJ2-3, with 9 bases matching TRBD2. Germline values: CDR1 MGHRA, CDR2 YSYEKL. The CDR3 is 17 residues long. V was pared by 1 base and J by 1 base, with 6 bases of the junction left unmatched. CDR3 region: CASSQGGAGGGTDTQYF. In nucleotides, the CDR3 is TGCGCCAGCAGCCAAGGAGGGGCGGGAGGGGGCACAGATACGCAGTATTTT.

V and J are TRBV5-1 and TRBJ2-1, with TRBD2 matching 9 bases. Germline CDR1 and CDR2: SGHRS and YFSETQ. V shed 4 bases, J shed 0 bases, and the junction held 5 bases outside the gene matches. This CDR3 contains 16 residues. CDR3 DNA sequence: TGCGCCAGCAGCCCAAATAGCGGGAGCTCCTACAATGAGCAGTTCTTC. Translation gives CASSPNSGSSYNEQFF.

This rearrangement joins TRBV29-1 to TRBJ2-7, with D perhaps TRBD2 (5 bases). The CDR3 has 12 amino acids. Germline CDR1 SQVTM, CDR2 ANQGSEA. The germline V and J ends were trimmed by 4 bases and 5 bases, with 12 bases remaining between them. The CDR3 loop reads CSVGSGVNEQYF. CDR3 coding DNA: TGCAGCGTTGGTTCCGGGGTCAACGAGCAGTACTTC.

The CDR3 coding sequence is TGTGCCAGCGGTTCCCCCCAGACAGGGAACTCCTACGAGCAGTACTTC. Protein: CASGSPQTGNSYEQYF. The chain links TRBV6-6 to TRBJ2-7; 7 nucleotides agree with TRBD1. CDR1 is MNHNY and CDR2 is SVGAGI in the germline V gene (reference sequence). After removal of 8 bases from V and 0 bases from J, the junction contained 13 bases not matched to a gene. The CDR3 has 16 residues.

The gene calls are TRBV25-1 and TRBJ2-1; no reliable D call. Germline CDR1 MGHDK, CDR2 SYGVNS. V was cut by 2 bases and J by 6 bases, with 17 bases left in between. The CDR3 loop spans 16 amino acids. The CDR3: CASSELGTQFGNEQFF. CDR3 coding DNA: TGTGCCAGCAGTGAACTGGGCACTCAGTTCGGCAATGAGCAGTTCTTC.

This clone has just a few counts. The V and J genes are TRBV5-1 and TRBJ2-1, with TRBD1 matching over 11 bases. This CDR3 is 17 amino acids long. Germline V CDR1 and CDR2: SGHRS, YFSETQ. V dropped 4 bases and J dropped 3; count of bases not matched to a gene: 9. CDR3 DNA sequence: TGCGCCAGCAGCATGCTAGTAGGGACAGGGGGCTACAATGAGCAGTTCTTC. This translates into CASSMLVGTGGYNEQFF.

This chain connects TRBV2 to TRBJ1-2; perhaps TRBD1 as D (5 bases). The ends were cut back, 3 bases at V and 8 bases at J, with 13 bases in the middle. There are 13 residues in the CDR3. The germline gives CDR1 SNHLY, CDR2 FYNNEI. The CDR3 DNA is TGTGCCAGCAGTGACCGGGGGGGGATCGGCTACACCTTC. As protein: CASSDRGGIGYTF.

This clone was seen only once. As DNA, the CDR3 is TGCGCCAGCAGCCAAGAAATAGCGGGAGGGAGGGAGACCCAGTACTTC. It is translated as CASSQEIAGGRETQYF. J is TRBJ2-5 and V is TRBV4-1; 11 bases are shared with TRBD2. This CDR3 comprises 16 residues. V was pared by 0 bases and J by 5 bases, with 5 bases of the junction left unmatched. Germline V gene lookup returns CDR1 MGHRA and CDR2 YSYEKL.

The chain combines TRBV28 with TRBJ2-7, with 10 nucleotides matching TRBD1. The V gene end was trimmed by 7 bases and the J gene end by 2 bases; junction bases not matched to a gene: 11. Germline V lookup: CDR1 MDHEN, CDR2 SYDVKM. The CDR3 is 16 amino acids. Written as DNA, the CDR3 is TGTGCCAGCACCTCAGTGGGTGGGACAGGGGCCTACGAGCAGTACTTC. This encodes CASTSVGGTGAYEQYF.

The chain uses TRBV19 and TRBJ2-4; TRBD1 agrees at 8 bases. J gave up 5 bases and V 2 bases, and 2 bases lay outside the gene matches. The CDR3 extends over 14 amino acids. From germline, CDR1 is LNHDA and CDR2 SQIVND (reference sequence). In DNA, the CDR3 is TGTGCCAGTAGTATACAGGGGGCCCAAAACATTCAGTACTTC. It yields the protein CASSIQGAQNIQYF.

V gene TRBV27 combines with J gene TRBJ2-2, with 7 bases matching TRBD1. CDR1 is MNHEY and CDR2 is SMNVEV in the germline V gene (reference sequence). V lost 4 bases, J lost 6 bases, and 17 bases stayed unmatched. The CDR3 loop spans 18 amino acids. CDR3 coding DNA: TGTGCCAGCAGTTCCGTGAACAGGGGCCCCCGGCCTTCCGGGGAGCTGTTTTTT. Its protein product is CASSSVNRGPRPSGELFF.

The chain links TRBV5-4 to TRBJ1-2; 9 bases are shared with TRBD1. V trimming: 3 bases; J trimming: 1 base; junction bases outside the gene matches: 7. The CDR3 has 16 amino acids. CDR1 is SGHNT and CDR2 is YYREEE in the germline V gene (reference sequence). CDR3 residues: CASSSGQGRGNYGYTF. The CDR3 DNA is TGTGCCAGCAGCTCGGGACAGGGACGGGGTAACTATGGCTACACCTTC.

This chain joins TRBV28 and TRBJ2-6, with D possibly being TRBD2 (5 bases). With 6 bases removed from V and 0 bases from J, the gap between germline ends came to 12 bases. This CDR3 is 16 amino acids long. The germline gives CDR1 MDHEN, CDR2 SYDVKM. The CDR3 here is CASRRLGSSGANVLTF. In DNA form, the CDR3 reads TGTGCCAGCAGGCGCCTAGGGAGCTCTGGGGCCAACGTCCTGACTTTC.

The rearrangement uses TRBV18 and TRBJ2-3; D is ambiguous. Germline V CDR1 and CDR2: KGHSH, LQKENI. Trimming removed 5 bases at V and 6 bases at J, with 12 bases between. The CDR3 consists of 13 residues. CDR3 sequence (DNA): TGTGCCAGCTCATTTAATAACGGGGATACGCAGTATTTT. It encodes CASSFNNGDTQYF.

The chain has TRBV11-2 and TRBJ2-1, with no clear D. V gave up 1 base and J gave up 0 bases, with 7 bases separating them. Germline CDR1 reads SGHAT; CDR2 reads FQNNGV. The CDR3 is 15 residues long. DNA for the CDR3: TGTGCCAGCAGCTTAGCGGCGAGCTCCTACAATGAGCAGTTCTTC. Encoded protein: CASSLAASSYNEQFF.